This TCR beta chain appears in the sequencing data of a study of post-analysis software for immune sequencing data. This CDR3 region has 15 residues. CDR1 is KGHDR and CDR2 is SFDVKD in the germline V gene. Carried by the TCR beta cDNA libraries were unique molecular identifiers. TCRdb passed the PCR reads through MiXCR, listing each CDR3 protein once. The table has around 770,000 distinct CDR3 sequences, 46% seen once. Study-wide findings and caveats: With F measure, samples from one preparation batch clustered together strongly. When patients were compared with controls, 4 or 5 TRBV segments were more frequent, TRBV5-6, TRBV5-1 and TRBV20-1 among them. In multiple sclerosis, normalized Chao1 diversity was significantly below that of controls.

A word on this clonotype: Its antigen is still unknown.

J is TRBJ2-7 and V is TRBV24-1, with D uncertain. The J call may be wrong; the DNA end is better matched by TRBJ2-5. This receptor was identified in a girl aged 10 to 17 with multiple sclerosis. Sequencing was performed on blood. CDR3 nucleotide sequence: TGTGCCACCAGTGATTCCCAGCAGAGGCAAGAGACCCAGTACTTC. The encoded protein is CATSDSQQRQETQYF.